Below are 5 T cell receptor beta chains sequenced from a single sample in a study of T cells in Graves' hyperthyroidism and ophthalmopathy. RNA transcripts gave rise to amplified TCR beta CDR3 regions. The HTBI primer set served for first-round RT-PCR of the TCR CDR3. TCRdb re-analysed the multiplex PCR reads in MiXCR, keeping a single row per CDR3 protein. The sample lists hundreds of thousands of distinct CDR3 sequences, around 15% occurring once. The specimen sequenced was blood. Receptors originate from a woman in her thirties or forties with Graves' ophthalmopathy.

This clonotype showed up many times. The chain is built from TRBV28 and TRBJ2-5, with D unclear. Trimming stripped 5 bases from V and 5 bases from J, with 18 bases between. There are 15 residues in the CDR3. Germline V gene lookup returns CDR1 MDHEN and CDR2 SYDVKM. CDR3 in amino acids: CASSPTLGPAETQYF. The DNA for the CDR3 is TGTGCCAGCAGTCCGACGCTCGGACCGGCTGAGACCCAGTACTTC.

The V gene is TRBV12-5, the J gene TRBJ1-4; D gene unclear. The CDR3 totals 13 residues. The V gene's germline CDR1 is LGHNT and CDR2 FRNRAP. Trimming removed 6 bases from V and 5 bases from J, with 10 bases in between. The CDR3 loop reads CASGREPNEKLFF. The CDR3 DNA follows: TGTGCTAGTGGCCGGGAACCGAATGAAAAACTGTTTTTT.

The chain employs TRBV18 and TRBJ1-4; TRBD1 is a possible D gene (5 bases). The CDR3 length is 15 residues. Germline loops: CDR1 KGHSH, CDR2 LQKENI. V lost 3 bases and J 1 base, leaving 9 bases between the germline ends. The DNA for the CDR3 is TGTGCCAGCTCACCTATGGGGGGAACTAATGAAAAACTGTTTTTT. Protein: CASSPMGGTNEKLFF. Looking up the rest from reference TRBV18 and TRBJ1-4 gives the full variable domain: NAGVMQNPRHLVRRRGQEARLRCSPMKGHSHVYWYRQLPEEGLKFMVYLQKENIIDESGMPKERFSAEFPKEGPSILRIQQVVRGDSAAYFCASSPMGGTNEKLFFGSGTQLSVL.

This clonotype was seen more than once but under ten times. The V and J genes are TRBV6-1 and TRBJ1-4; possible D gene TRBD1, 5 bases. The CDR3 runs to 15 residues. The V gene lost 6 bases and the J gene lost 4 bases, with 15 bases spanning the gap. The germline gives CDR1 MNHNS, CDR2 SASEGT. CDR3 in amino acids: CASRSGGTFNEKLFF. The CDR3 DNA sequence: TGTGCCAGCAGGTCCGGGGGAACTTTTAATGAAAAACTGTTTTTT.

This clonotype was observed a few times. This chain links TRBV29-1 with TRBJ2-7, with TRBD1 identical over 10 bases. After removal of 4 bases from V and 6 bases from J, the junction contained 6 bases not matched to a gene. The CDR3 covers 13 residues. Germline-derived CDR1 and CDR2 are SQVTM and ANQGSEA. CDR3 coding DNA: TGCAGCGTTGGGGGACAGGGGCTCGGCGAGCAGTACTTC. It codes for CSVGGQGLGEQYF.